This T cell receptor beta chain was recorded in a study of CD8+CD57+ T cells in acquired aplastic anemia (dated by TCRdb to 2016 to 2019). In terms of the full investigation: On average, sorted CD4+ and CD8+ cells yielded around 3.1 ug of extracted DNA, with a range of about 0.17 to 27.4 ug. CD8+CD57+ expansion was defined as frequency above the mean frequency observed in healthy subjects.

Remarks on this clonotype: What antigen it recognizes has not been identified. Base quality data are lacking; no much larger clone is found one base away.

The patients picked for sequencing were ones in whom flow cytometry had shown an expansion of CD8+CD57+ cells. Severe acquired aplastic anemia was diagnosed in all patients according to International Study of Aplastic Anemia and Agranulocytosis and Camitta criteria. Patients had received no therapy at the time of blood sampling. TCR repertoires of sorted CD4+ and CD8+ blood T cells from severe aplastic anemia patients and healthy subjects were deep-sequenced in the study. Patients were enrolled under clinicaltrials.gov protocols 00001620, 01623167, 00001397, 00071045, 00081523 and 00961064 in the USA. Ficoll-Paque density gradient centrifugation was used to isolate peripheral blood mononuclear cells. Before DNA extraction, CD4+ and CD8+ T cells were sorted with FACS or magnetic beads. The investigation overall reported the following: Although roughly 29 CD8+ CDR3 sequences were shared by patients and controls, these sequences appeared highly expressed in patients and within the immunodominant clones of patients. Patients and healthy controls showed no significant difference in CD8+ Simpson's diversity (P=0.060).

TCR beta VDJ combination and CDR3 sequence profiling used genomic DNA as the template. An Illumina HiSeq 2000 was the platform used for TCR repertoire sequencing. Concerning the study's data processing: Repertoire assessment relied on Simpson's diversity index, CDR3 size and DJ length profiles, and TRBV/TRBJ rearrangement plots. The most abundant DNA sequence in the deep sequencing data was taken as the immunodominant clone. CDR3 amino acid sequences were screened for sharing across subjects and were compared with published repertoires and the VDJdb database. The public reads were run again by TCRdb, first through fastp at Q25 and then through MiXCR, and only productive beta chains were kept. All rows with the same CDR3 protein become a single entry with the most common DNA and genes. V and J calls and clone size were set by TCRdb, not the authors. The sample data list approximately 250,000 distinct CDR3 sequences, and roughly 82% of these were observed just once. Together, the top ten hold approximately 42% of the sample.

This TCR was recovered from a human donor with aplastic anemia. Input material: sorted CD4+, CD8+, or CD8+CD57+ T cells (not recorded which) from PBMCs.

The CDR3 protein is CASSLPGYEGGYTF. The DNA reads as follows: TGTGCCAGCAGCTTACCAGGGTATGAGGGTGGCTACACCTTC. This chain joins TRBV7-8 to TRBJ1-2; TRBD1 is possibly the D segment (5 matching bases). The CDR1 and CDR2 encoded by the germline V gene are SGHVS and FQNEAQ. Measured from the cysteine to the phenylalanine, the CDR3 is 14 residues long. Only the CDR3 DNA stays, 42 bases, in frame from base 1. Relative to germline, V is 2 bases shorter and J is 7 bases shorter, with 14 bases between their ends.